Listed here are 14 T cell receptor beta chains from one sample, sequenced in a study of PD-L1 blockade in urothelial cancer. Data came from immunoSEQ multiplex PCR; TCRdb stores just in-frame clones and leaves some out. Of roughly 45,000 clones listed, over 75% are singletons. Specified time point: pretreatment peripheral blood. The material was PBMCs, obtained around atezolizumab (anti-PD-L1) treatment. These receptors all stem from a man aged 55-75 years with urothelial cancer.

The rearrangement links TRBV7-8 to TRBJ2-7, with a possible D match to TRBD2 (6 bases). The V end lost 4 bases, the J end lost 2 bases, and 12 bases lay between the germline ends. Germline V lookup: CDR1 SGHVS, CDR2 FQNEAQ. This CDR3 spans 14 amino acids. DNA for the CDR3: TGTGCCAGCAGCTCTCACCGGGAGACCTACGAGCAGTACTTC. Translation gives CASSSHRETYEQYF.

J is TRBJ2-1 and V is TRBV5-5; 8 nucleotides align to TRBD2. This CDR3 spans 15 amino acids. CDR1 and CDR2 (germline): SGHKS, YYEKEE (reference sequence). V was pared by 0 bases and J by 6 bases, with 5 bases of the junction left unmatched. The chain's CDR3 is CASSLAQREFNEQFF. The CDR3 nucleotides read TGTGCCAGCAGCTTGGCCCAGCGGGAGTTCAATGAGCAGTTCTTC.

DNA for the CDR3: TGTGCCAGCCGGGACAGGACCAACACCGGGGAGCTGTTTTTT. As protein: CASRDRTNTGELFF. V gene TRBV14 combines with J gene TRBJ2-2; 8 positions match TRBD1. The CDR3 consists of 14 residues. The trim removed 8 bases at V and 2 bases at J, leaving 4 bases unmatched. Germline loops: CDR1 SGHDN, CDR2 FVKESK.

The J gene is TRBJ2-3, the V gene TRBV5-1, with 12 bases identical to TRBD2. CDR1 is SGHRS and CDR2 is YFSETQ in the germline V gene. J lost 3 bases, V lost 1 base, and 3 bases had no gene match. CDR3 length equals 16 residues. The CDR3 loop reads CASSLTSGGPTDTQYF. CDR3 coding DNA: TGCGCCAGCAGCTTGACTAGCGGGGGGCCTACAGATACGCAGTATTTT.

The chain recombines TRBV19 with TRBJ2-7, with D perhaps matching TRBD2 (6 bases). Looked up from germline, CDR1 is LNHDA and CDR2 is SQIVND (reference sequence). CDR3 size: 14 residues. The germline V and J ends were trimmed by 1 base and 4 bases, with 11 bases remaining between them. CDR3 loop: CASSIVGDFYEQYF. The CDR3 DNA follows: TGTGCCAGTAGTATAGTGGGGGACTTTTACGAGCAGTACTTC. The entire variable domain, with the rest obtained from reference TRBV19 and TRBJ2-7, is as follows: DGGITQSPKYLFRKEGQNVTLSCEQNLNHDAMYWYRQDPGQGLRLIYYSQIVNDFQKGDIAEGYSVSREKKESFPLTVTSAQKNPTAFYLCASSIVGDFYEQYFGPGTRLTVT.

The chain combines TRBV12-1 with TRBJ2-1; no check of the table's D call, TRBD2, against the DNA was made. TRBV12-1 represents a pseudogene. This CDR3 has 15 residues. The CDR3 DNA follows: TGTGCCAGCAGCCCCGAAGCGGGGGCCATGGTTCGGCAGTTCTTC. Translated: CASSPEAGAMVRQFF.

The chain has TRBV5-1 and TRBJ2-7; TRBD1 agrees at 7 bases. Germline V CDR1 and CDR2: SGHRS, YFSETQ. CDR3 length equals 13 residues. V gave up 4 bases and J gave up 2 bases; unmatched junction bases: 3. This CDR3 is CASSIDRAYEQYF. The CDR3 nucleotides read TGCGCCAGCAGCATAGACAGGGCCTACGAGCAGTACTTC.

The chain uses TRBV5-1 and TRBJ1-1; 8 nucleotides agree with TRBD1. J gave up 0 bases and V 0 bases, and 7 bases lay outside the gene matches. Germline V gives CDR1 SGHRS, CDR2 YFSETQ. This CDR3 is built from 17 residues. The CDR3 reads CASSLAFGGQVNTEAFF. Written as DNA, the CDR3 is TGCGCCAGCAGCTTGGCCTTTGGGGGACAGGTGAACACTGAAGCTTTCTTT.

This clone was seen only once. The chain carries TRBV6-5 and TRBJ2-7, with TRBD2 matching 9 bases. Germline values: CDR1 MNHEY, CDR2 SVGAGI. V was pared by 6 bases and J by 2 bases, with 11 bases of the junction left unmatched. This CDR3 is 16 amino acids long. DNA of the CDR3: TGTGCCAGCAGGTACCTTGGAGCGGGAGGCACCTACGAGCAGTACTTC. It is translated as CASRYLGAGGTYEQYF.

The chain recombines TRBV7-8 with TRBJ1-5, with TRBD1 as a possible D gene (6 bases). This CDR3 spans 14 amino acids. Trimming removed 2 bases from V and 8 bases from J, with 13 bases in between. CDR1 SGHVS and CDR2 FQNEAQ come from the germline V gene. CDR3 loop: CASSLRQESKPQHF. For the CDR3, the DNA is TGTGCCAGCAGCTTAAGACAGGAGTCGAAGCCCCAGCATTTT.

The rearrangement links TRBV19 to TRBJ1-2; D gene ambiguous. Germline CDR1 LNHDA, CDR2 SQIVND (reference sequence). This CDR3 has 14 amino acids. The V gene lost 4 bases and the J gene lost 7 bases, with 16 bases spanning the gap. This CDR3 reads CASSRWAEGGGYTF. The DNA for the CDR3 is TGTGCCAGTAGTAGGTGGGCCGAAGGTGGTGGCTACACCTTC.

The chain joins TRBV4-3 to TRBJ2-7, with TRBD1 identical over 11 bases. Germline assignment: CDR1 LGHNA and CDR2 YSLEER. The CDR3 has 16 residues. The trim removed 3 bases at V and 1 base at J, leaving 5 bases unmatched. The CDR3 bases are TGCGCCAGCAGCCATGGACAGGGGGCGCCTTCCTACGAGCAGTACTTC. Amino acid sequence: CASSHGQGAPSYEQYF.

The chain couples TRBV4-1 to TRBJ2-3; D remains ambiguous. Germline V gene sequence: CDR1 MGHRA, CDR2 YSYEKL. The ends were cut back, 1 base at V and 1 base at J, with 12 bases in the middle. CDR3 size: 16 residues. CDR3 bases: TGCGCCAGCAGCCAAGGATTCCAGGCCCGCACAGATACGCAGTATTTT. It codes for CASSQGFQARTDTQYF.

Here the CDR3 DNA reads TGTGCCAGCAGCTTAGGAGGCTCTGGGGCCAACGTCCTGACTTTC. This translates into CASSLGGSGANVLTF. The chain is built from TRBV7-9 and TRBJ2-6; unclear D gene. Germline CDR1 is SEHNR and CDR2 is FQNEAQ (reference sequence). The V and J ends lost 1 base and 0 bases respectively, with 4 bases between them. The CDR3 has 15 residues.